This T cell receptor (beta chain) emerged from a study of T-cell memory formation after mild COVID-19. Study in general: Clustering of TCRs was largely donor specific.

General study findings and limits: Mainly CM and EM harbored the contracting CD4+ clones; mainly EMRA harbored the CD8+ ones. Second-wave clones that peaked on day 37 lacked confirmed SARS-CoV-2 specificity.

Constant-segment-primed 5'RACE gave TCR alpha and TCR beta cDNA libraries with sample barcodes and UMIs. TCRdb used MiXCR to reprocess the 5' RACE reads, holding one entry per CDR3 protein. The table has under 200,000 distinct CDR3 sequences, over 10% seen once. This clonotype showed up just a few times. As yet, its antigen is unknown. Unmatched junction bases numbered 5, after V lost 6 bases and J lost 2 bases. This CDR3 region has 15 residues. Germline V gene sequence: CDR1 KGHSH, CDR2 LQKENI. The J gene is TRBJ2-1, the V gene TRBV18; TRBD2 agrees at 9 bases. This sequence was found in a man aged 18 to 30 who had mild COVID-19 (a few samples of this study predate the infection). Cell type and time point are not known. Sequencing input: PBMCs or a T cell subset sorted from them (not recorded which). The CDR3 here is CASSAAGGPYNEQFF. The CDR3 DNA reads TGTGCCAGCTCCGCTGCGGGGGGGCCCTACAATGAGCAGTTCTTC.